The 7 T cell receptor beta chains below all came from one sample that was sequenced in a study of blood T cell repertoires in COVID-19. Assay: immunoSEQ multiplex PCR; the TCRdb copy retains only in-frame clones and omits some. The data show roughly 290,000 clones, roughly 85% seen once. Sequencing used PBMCs or T cells enriched from blood (not recorded which). These receptors all stem from a woman between 25 and 40 years old who had recovered from COVID-19.

The chain uses TRBV4-1 and TRBJ2-7; a weak D match, TRBD2 (5 bases). The CDR3 is made up of 16 amino acids. The ends were cut back, 1 base at V and 6 bases at J, with 19 bases in the middle. Germline V gene sequence: CDR1 MGHRA, CDR2 YSYEKL. CDR3 amino acids: CASSQGGSPTVGEQYF. The CDR3 DNA is TGCGCCAGCAGCCAAGGAGGGTCCCCAACCGTCGGCGAGCAGTACTTC.

This chain joins TRBV6-5 and TRBJ1-1; 7 bases agree with TRBD1. In germline, CDR1 is MNHEY, CDR2 SVGAGI. The CDR3 is 12 amino acids. J gave up 6 bases and V 6 bases, and 4 bases lay outside the gene matches. CDR3 in DNA: TGTGCCAGCAGGGATACAGGGGCTGAAGCTTTCTTT. Protein product: CASRDTGAEAFF.

V and J are TRBV4-1 and TRBJ1-1; D may be TRBD1 (5 bases). Germline CDR1 reads MGHRA; CDR2 reads YSYEKL. This CDR3 region has 15 residues. Trimming removed 2 bases from V and 0 bases from J, with 10 bases in between. CDR3 protein: CASSQFGGMNTEAFF. Here the CDR3 DNA reads TGCGCCAGCAGCCAATTCGGGGGGATGAACACTGAAGCTTTCTTT.

The chain joins TRBV11-2 to TRBJ1-2, with a weak D call TRBD1 (6 bases). Trimming removed 4 bases at V and 4 bases at J, with 22 bases between. Germline values: CDR1 SGHAT, CDR2 FQNNGV. This CDR3 spans 17 amino acids. CDR3 in amino acids: CASSSEGAAGEGYGYTF. CDR3 DNA sequence: TGTGCCAGCAGCTCCGAAGGTGCGGCAGGGGAGGGCTATGGCTACACCTTC.

The chain uses TRBV12-3 or TRBV12-4 and TRBJ1-1; D may be TRBD1 (6 bases). The length of the CDR3 is 12 residues. V was cut by 7 bases and J by 10 bases, with 16 bases left in between. CDR3: CASTLGHLGAFF. The CDR3 coding sequence is TGTGCCAGCACTCTGGGACACCTGGGAGCTTTCTTT.

This sequence joins TRBV7-2 and TRBJ2-2; 10 bases are a match to TRBD2. The CDR3 has 15 residues. Trimming took 1 base from V and 5 from J; bases not matched to a gene: 1. Germline values: CDR1 SGHTA, CDR2 FQGNSA. CDR3 DNA: TGTGCCAGCAGCTTAGGACTAGCGGGTACCGGGGAGCTGTTTTTT. Protein product: CASSLGLAGTGELFF.

This chain links TRBV11-1 with TRBJ2-1, with D uncertain. The CDR3 is made up of 15 amino acids. The germline V gene has CDR1 SGHAT and CDR2 FQDESV (reference sequence). V lost 2 bases and J lost 0, with 8 bases in between. In DNA form, the CDR3 reads TGTGCCAGCAGCTTATTTGAGAGCTCCTACAATGAGCAGTTCTTC. As protein: CASSLFESSYNEQFF.